This T cell receptor (beta chain) was obtained from a study of T cells in narcolepsy. Points from the study as a whole: Comparing one patient's CSF and blood CD4+ clonotypes highlighted HCRT- and TRIB2-specific autoreactive clonotypes.

About this clone itself: Its target is unknown.

Clones were read by immunoSEQ multiplex PCR, and TCRdb kept only the in-frame ones, dropping some. In the table there are tens of thousands of clones, 80% to 85% of which are singletons. This clonotype was sampled from a human donor in good health. The sequencing input was memory (CD45RA-) CD4+ T cells from blood.

The CDR3 DNA reads as TGTGCCAGTAGTATCGGGGCGCCGGGTTTTTCTGGAAACACCATATATTTT. Translating gives CASSIGAPGFSGNTIYF. The chain uses TRBV19 and TRBJ1-3, with a possible D match to TRBD1 (5 bases). The CDR3 length is 17 residues. Germline CDR1 and CDR2: LNHDA and SQIVND (reference sequence). With 3 bases removed from V and 1 base from J, the gap between germline ends came to 16 bases.